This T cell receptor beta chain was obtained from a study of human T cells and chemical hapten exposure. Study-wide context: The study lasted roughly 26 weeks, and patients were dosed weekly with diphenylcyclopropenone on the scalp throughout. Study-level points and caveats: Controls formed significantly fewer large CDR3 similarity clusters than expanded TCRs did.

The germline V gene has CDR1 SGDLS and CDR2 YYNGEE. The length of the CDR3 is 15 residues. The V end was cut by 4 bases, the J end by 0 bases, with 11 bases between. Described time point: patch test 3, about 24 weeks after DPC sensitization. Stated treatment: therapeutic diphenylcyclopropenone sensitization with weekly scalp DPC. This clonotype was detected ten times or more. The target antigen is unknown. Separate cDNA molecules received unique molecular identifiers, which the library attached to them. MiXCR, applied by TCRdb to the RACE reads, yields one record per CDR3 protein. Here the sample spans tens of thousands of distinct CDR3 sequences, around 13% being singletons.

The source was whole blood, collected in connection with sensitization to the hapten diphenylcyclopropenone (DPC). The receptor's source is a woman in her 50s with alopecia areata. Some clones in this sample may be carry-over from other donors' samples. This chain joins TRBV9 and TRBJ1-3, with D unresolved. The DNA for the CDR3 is TGTGCCAGCAGCCCCGCCGCCGTCTCTGGAAACACCATATATTTT. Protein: CASSPAAVSGNTIYF.